This T cell receptor (beta chain) was sequenced for a study of OX40 agonist ivuxolimab in advanced cancers. Study in general: The study gave patients intravenous ivuxolimab at 0.01 to 10 mg/kg every 2 weeks.

Here immunoSEQ multiplex PCR was the method, and the copy in TCRdb shows in-frame clones only, minus some. The repertoire holds 30,000 to 45,000 clones, with under 85% as singletons. The CDR3 spans 15 residues. Trimming pared 5 bases from V and 3 bases from J, leaving 14 bases between. In germline, CDR1 is SGHAT, CDR2 FQNNGV. In its sample, this clone was seen a few times. This TCR was recovered from an adult with an advanced solid tumor such as melanoma, head and neck, liver or kidney cancer. This chain links TRBV11-2 with TRBJ1-5, with a possible D match to TRBD1 (5 bases). Here the sequenced sample was CD4+ or CD8+ T cells sorted from blood, taken in a trial of the OX40 agonist ivuxolimab. In nucleotides, the CDR3 is TGTGCCAGCAGCCACGAACCAGGGATCAATCAGCCCCAGCATTTT. It is translated as CASSHEPGINQPQHF. Full variable domain (rest looked up from reference TRBV11-2 and TRBJ1-5): EAGVAQSPRYKIIEKRQSVAFWCNPISGHATLYWYQQILGQGPKLLIQFQNNGVVDDSQLPKDRFSAERLKGVDSTLKIQPAKLEDSAVYLCASSHEPGINQPQHFGDGTRLSIL.